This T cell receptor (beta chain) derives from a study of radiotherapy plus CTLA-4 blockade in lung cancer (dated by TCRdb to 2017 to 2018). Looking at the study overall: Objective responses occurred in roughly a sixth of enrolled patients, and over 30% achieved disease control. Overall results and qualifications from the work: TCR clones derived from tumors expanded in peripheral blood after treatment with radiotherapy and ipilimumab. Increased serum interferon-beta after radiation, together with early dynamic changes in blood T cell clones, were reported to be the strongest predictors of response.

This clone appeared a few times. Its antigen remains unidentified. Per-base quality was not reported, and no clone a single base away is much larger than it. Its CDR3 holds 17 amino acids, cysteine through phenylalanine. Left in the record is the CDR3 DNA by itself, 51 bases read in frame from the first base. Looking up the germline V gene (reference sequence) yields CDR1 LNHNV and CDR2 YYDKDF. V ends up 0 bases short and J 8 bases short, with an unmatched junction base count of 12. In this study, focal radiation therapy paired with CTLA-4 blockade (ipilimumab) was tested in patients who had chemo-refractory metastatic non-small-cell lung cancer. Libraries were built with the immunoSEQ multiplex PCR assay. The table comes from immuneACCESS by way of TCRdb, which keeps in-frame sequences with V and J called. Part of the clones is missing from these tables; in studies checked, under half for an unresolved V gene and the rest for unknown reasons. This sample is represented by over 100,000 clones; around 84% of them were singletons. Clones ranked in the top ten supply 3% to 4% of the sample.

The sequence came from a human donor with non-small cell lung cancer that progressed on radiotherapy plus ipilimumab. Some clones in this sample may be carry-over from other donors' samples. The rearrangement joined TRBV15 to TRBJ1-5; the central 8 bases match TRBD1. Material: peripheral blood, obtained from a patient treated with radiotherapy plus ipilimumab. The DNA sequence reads TGTGCCACCAGCAGAGATATCTCCCAGGGGGCTCCGGAGCCCCAGCATTTT. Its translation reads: CATSRDISQGAPEPQHF.